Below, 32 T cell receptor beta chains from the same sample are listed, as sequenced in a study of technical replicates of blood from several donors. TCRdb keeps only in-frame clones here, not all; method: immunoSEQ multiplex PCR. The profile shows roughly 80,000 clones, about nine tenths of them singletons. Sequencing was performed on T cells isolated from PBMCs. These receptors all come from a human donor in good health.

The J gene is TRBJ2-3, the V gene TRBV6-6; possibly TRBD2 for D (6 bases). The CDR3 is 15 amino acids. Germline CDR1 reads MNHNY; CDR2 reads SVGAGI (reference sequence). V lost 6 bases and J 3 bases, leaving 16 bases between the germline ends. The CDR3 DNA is TGTGCCAGCAGCTCATTATCGGCGGGAACAGATACGCAGTATTTT. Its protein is CASSSLSAGTDTQYF.

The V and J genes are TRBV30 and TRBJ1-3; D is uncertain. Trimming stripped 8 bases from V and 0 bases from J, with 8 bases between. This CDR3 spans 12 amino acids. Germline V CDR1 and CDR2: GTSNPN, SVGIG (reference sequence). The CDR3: CAVQSSGNTIYF. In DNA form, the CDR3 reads TGTGCCGTACAGAGCTCTGGAAACACCATATATTTT.

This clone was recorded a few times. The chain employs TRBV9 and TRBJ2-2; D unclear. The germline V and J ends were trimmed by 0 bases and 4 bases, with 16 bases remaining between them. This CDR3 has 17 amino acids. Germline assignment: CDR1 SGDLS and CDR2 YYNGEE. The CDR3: CASSVEVNWALTGELFF. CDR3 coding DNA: TGTGCCAGCAGCGTAGAAGTTAATTGGGCCCTCACCGGGGAGCTGTTTTTT.

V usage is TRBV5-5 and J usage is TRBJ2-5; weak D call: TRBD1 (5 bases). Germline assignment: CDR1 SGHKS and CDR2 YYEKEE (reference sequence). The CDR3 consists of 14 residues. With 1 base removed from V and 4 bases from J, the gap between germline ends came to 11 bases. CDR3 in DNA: TGTGCCAGCAGCTTGTGGCAGGGCTCAGAGACCCAGTACTTC. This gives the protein CASSLWQGSETQYF.

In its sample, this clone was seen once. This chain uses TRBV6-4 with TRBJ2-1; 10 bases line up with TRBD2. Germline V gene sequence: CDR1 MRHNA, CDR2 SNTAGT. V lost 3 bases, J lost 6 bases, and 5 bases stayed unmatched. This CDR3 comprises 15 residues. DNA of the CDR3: TGTGCCAGCAGTGAGGAGAGCGGGAGGGCCAATGAGCAGTTCTTC. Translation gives CASSEESGRANEQFF.

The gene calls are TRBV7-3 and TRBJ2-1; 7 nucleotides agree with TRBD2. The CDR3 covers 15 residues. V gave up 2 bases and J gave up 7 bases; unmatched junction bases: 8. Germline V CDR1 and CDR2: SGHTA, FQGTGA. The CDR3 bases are TGTGCCAGCAGCTTATTTTGGGGGAGGGGTAATGAGCAGTTCTTC. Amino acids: CASSLFWGRGNEQFF.

The CDR3 coding sequence is TGTGCCAGCAGTTCAAAAGCTTTCTTT. It specifies CASSSKAFF. The chain carries TRBV6-5 and TRBJ1-1, with D unclear. CDR1 is MNHEY, CDR2 SVGAGI, per germline. The CDR3 covers 9 residues. V was cut by 4 bases and J by 9 bases, with 3 bases left in between.

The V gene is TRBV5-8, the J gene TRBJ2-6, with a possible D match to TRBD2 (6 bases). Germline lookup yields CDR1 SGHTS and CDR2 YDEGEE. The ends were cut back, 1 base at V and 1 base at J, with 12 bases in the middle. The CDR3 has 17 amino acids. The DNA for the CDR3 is TGTGCCAGCAGCTTGACGGGAGCTAGATCTGGGGCCAACGTCCTGACTTTC. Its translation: CASSLTGARSGANVLTF.

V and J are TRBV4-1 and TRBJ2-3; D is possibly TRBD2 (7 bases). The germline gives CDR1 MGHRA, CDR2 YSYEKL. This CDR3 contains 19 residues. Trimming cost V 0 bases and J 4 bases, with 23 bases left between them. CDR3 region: CASSQEPGEGGRGADTQYF. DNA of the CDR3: TGCGCCAGCAGCCAAGAACCAGGGGAGGGGGGCAGGGGAGCAGATACGCAGTATTTT.

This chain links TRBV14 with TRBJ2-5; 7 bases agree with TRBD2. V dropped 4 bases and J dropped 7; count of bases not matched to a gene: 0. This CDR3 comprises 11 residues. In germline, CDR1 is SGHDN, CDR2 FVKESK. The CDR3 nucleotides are TGTGCCAGCAGCCGGGGGGGGACCCAGTACTTC. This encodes CASSRGGTQYF. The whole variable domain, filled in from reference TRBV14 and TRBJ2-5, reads EAGVTQFPSHSVIEKGQTVTLRCDPISGHDNLYWYRRVMGKEIKFLLHFVKESKQDESGMPNNRFLAERTGGTYSTLKVQPAELEDSGVYFCASSRGGTQYFGPGTRLLVL.

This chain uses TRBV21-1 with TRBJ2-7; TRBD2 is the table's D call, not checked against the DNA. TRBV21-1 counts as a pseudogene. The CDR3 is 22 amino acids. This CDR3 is CASSKGPRLWFGRDTCWCEQYF. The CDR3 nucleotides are TGTGCCAGCAGCAAAGGGCCCAGATTATGGTTTGGGCGGGATACGTGCTGGTGCGAGCAGTACTTC.

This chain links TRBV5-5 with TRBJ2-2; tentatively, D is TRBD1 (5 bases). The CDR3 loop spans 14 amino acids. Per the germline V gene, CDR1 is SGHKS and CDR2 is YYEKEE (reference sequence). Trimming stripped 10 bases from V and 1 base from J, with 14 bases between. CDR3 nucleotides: TGTGCCGGCGGCAAGGGGTGGAACACCGGGGAGCTGTTTTTT. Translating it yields CAGGKGWNTGELFF.

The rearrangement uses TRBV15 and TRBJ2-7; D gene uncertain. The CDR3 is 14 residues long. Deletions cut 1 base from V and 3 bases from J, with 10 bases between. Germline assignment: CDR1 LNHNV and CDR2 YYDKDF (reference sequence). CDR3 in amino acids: CATSRVAVNYEQYF. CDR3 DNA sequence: TGTGCCACCAGCAGAGTTGCAGTTAACTACGAGCAGTACTTC.

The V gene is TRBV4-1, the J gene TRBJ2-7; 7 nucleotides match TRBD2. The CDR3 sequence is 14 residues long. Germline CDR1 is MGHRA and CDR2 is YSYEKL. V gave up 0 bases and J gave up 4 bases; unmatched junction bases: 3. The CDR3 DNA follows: TGCGCCAGCAGCCAAGAAATGCGGGGGTACGAGCAGTACTTC. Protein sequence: CASSQEMRGYEQYF.

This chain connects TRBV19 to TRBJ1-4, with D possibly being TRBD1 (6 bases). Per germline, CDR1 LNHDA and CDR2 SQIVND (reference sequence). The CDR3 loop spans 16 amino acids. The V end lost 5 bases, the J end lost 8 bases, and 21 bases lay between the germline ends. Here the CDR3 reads CASSFSTGSQGEKLFF. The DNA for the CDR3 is TGTGCCAGTAGTTTCTCAACAGGGTCTCAGGGAGAAAAACTGTTTTTT.

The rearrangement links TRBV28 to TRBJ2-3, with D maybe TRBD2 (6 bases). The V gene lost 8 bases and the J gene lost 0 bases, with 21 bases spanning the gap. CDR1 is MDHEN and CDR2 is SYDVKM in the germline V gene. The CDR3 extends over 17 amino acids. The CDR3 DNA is TGTGCCAGCGTAGGGGCTAGCGAATCTTCTAGCACAGATACGCAGTATTTT. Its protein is CASVGASESSSTDTQYF.

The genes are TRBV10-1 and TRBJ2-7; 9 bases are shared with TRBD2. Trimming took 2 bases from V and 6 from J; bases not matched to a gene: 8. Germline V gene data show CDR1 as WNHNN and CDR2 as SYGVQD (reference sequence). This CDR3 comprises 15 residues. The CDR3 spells CASSEGVAGEIEQYF. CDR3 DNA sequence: TGCGCCAGCAGTGAGGGAGTAGCGGGAGAGATCGAGCAGTACTTC.

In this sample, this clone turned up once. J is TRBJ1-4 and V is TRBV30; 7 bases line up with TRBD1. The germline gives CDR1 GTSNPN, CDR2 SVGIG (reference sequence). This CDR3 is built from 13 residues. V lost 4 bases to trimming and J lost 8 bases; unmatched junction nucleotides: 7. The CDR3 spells CAWTGTVGEKLFF. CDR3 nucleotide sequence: TGTGCCTGGACTGGGACAGTTGGCGAAAAACTGTTTTTT.

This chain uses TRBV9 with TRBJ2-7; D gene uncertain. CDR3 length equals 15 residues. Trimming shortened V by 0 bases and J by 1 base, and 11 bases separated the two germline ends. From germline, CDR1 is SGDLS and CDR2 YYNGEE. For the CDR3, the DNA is TGTGCCAGCAGCGTAGAAGGCGGAAATTCCTACGAGCAGTACTTC. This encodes CASSVEGGNSYEQYF.

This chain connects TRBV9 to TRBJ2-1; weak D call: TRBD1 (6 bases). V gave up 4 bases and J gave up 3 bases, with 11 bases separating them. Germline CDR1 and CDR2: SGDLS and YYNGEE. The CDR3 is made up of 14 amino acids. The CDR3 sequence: CASSFRDNYNEQFF. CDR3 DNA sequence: TGTGCCAGCAGCTTCCGGGACAACTACAATGAGCAGTTCTTC.

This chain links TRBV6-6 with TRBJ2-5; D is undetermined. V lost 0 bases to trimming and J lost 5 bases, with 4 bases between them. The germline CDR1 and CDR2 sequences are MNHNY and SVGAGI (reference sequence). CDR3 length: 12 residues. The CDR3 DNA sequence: TGTGCCAGCAGTTACTCCCTCGAGACCCAGTACTTC. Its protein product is CASSYSLETQYF.

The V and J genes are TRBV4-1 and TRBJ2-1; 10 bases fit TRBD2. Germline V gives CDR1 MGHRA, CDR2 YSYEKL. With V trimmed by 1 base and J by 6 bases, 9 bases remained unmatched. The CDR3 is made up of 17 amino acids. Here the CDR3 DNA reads TGCGCCAGCAGCCAAGCTGCAAGTCTAGCGGGAGTCAATGAGCAGTTCTTC. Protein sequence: CASSQAASLAGVNEQFF.

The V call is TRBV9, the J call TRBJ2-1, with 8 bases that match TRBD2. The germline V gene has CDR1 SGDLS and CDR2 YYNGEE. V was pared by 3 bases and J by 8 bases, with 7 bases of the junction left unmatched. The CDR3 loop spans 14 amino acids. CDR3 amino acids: CASSESAGVHEQFF. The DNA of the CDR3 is TGTGCCAGCAGCGAATCAGCGGGAGTGCATGAGCAGTTCTTC.

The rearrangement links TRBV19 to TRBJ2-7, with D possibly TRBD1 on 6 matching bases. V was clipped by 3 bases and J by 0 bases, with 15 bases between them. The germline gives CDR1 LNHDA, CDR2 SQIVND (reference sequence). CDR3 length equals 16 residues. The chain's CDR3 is CASSIGGALVSYEQYF. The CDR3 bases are TGTGCCAGTAGTATTGGGGGCGCCCTCGTCTCCTACGAGCAGTACTTC.

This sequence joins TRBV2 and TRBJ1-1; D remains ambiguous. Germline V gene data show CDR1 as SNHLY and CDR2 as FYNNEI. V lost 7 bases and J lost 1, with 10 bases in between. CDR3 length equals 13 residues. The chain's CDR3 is CASNTERNTEAFF. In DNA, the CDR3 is TGTGCCAGCAATACAGAGAGGAACACTGAAGCTTTCTTT.

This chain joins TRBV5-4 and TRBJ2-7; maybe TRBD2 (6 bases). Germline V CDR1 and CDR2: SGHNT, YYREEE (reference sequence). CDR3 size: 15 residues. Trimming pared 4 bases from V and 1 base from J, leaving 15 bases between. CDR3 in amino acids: CASSKASGSSYEQYF. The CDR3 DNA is TGTGCCAGCAGCAAGGCAAGCGGGTCATCCTACGAGCAGTACTTC.

CDR3 coding DNA: TGTGCCAGCAGTGAAGTCATTATGGGAGATGAGCAGTTCTTC. Its protein product is CASSEVIMGDEQFF. The V gene is TRBV2, the J gene TRBJ2-1; TRBD2 might be the D (5 bases). Looked up from germline, CDR1 is SNHLY and CDR2 is FYNNEI. The CDR3 spans 14 residues. V lost 1 base to trimming and J lost 8 bases, with 12 bases between them.

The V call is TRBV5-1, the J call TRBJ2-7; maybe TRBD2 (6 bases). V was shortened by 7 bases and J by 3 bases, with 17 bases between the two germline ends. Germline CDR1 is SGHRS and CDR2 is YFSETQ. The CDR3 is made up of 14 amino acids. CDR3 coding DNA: TGCGCCAGCGCTGAAGGTAGCGGACTCTACGAGCAGTACTTC. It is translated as CASAEGSGLYEQYF. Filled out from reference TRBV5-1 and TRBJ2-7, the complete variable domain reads KAGVTQTPRYLIKTRGQQVTLSCSPISGHRSVSWYQQTPGQGLQFLFEYFSETQRNKGNFPGRFSGRQFSNSRSEMNVSTLELGDSALYLCASAEGSGLYEQYFGPGTRLTVT.

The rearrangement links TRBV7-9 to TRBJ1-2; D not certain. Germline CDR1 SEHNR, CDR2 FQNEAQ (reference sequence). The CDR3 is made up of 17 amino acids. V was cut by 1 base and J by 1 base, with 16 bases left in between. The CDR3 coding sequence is TGTGCCAGCAGCTTAGGGACTTCGAGACCGTTTAACTATGGCTACACCTTC. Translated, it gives CASSLGTSRPFNYGYTF.

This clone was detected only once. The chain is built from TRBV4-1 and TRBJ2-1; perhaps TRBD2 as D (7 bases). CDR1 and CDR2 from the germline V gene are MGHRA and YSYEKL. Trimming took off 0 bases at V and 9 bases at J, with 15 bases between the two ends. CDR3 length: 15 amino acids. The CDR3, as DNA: TGCGCCAGCAGCCAAGAATGGGGGAGGGGGGGTGAGCAGTTCTTC. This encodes CASSQEWGRGGEQFF.

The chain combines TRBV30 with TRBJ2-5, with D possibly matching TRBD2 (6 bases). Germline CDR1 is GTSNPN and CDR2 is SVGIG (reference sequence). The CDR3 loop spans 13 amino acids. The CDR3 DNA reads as TGTGCTTGGGACCGGGGGAGGAAAGAGACCCAGTACTTC. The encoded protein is CAWDRGRKETQYF.

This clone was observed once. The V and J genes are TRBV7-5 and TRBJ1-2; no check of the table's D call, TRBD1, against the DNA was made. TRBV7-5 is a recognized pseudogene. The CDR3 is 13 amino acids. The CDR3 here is CVRSFARGQGYTF. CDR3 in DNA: TGTGTCAGAAGCTTTGCCAGGGGGCAAGGCTACACCTTC.